This T cell receptor beta chain was captured by sequencing in a study of blood T cell repertoires in COVID-19. The CDR3 has 13 residues. With 5 bases removed from V and 0 bases from J, the gap between germline ends came to 9 bases. Germline-derived CDR1 and CDR2 are GTSNPN and SVGIG (reference sequence). Data came from immunoSEQ multiplex PCR; TCRdb stores just in-frame clones and leaves some out. The data hold about 300,000 clones, with more than 85% observed a single time. The clonotype was recovered from a woman in her twenties or thirties with COVID-19, enrolled during active disease. The gene calls are TRBV30 and TRBJ2-3; TRBD1 is a possible D gene (6 bases). The sample consisted of peripheral blood. The CDR3 loop is CAWGRGSTDTQYF. As DNA, the CDR3 is TGTGCCTGGGGCAGGGGAAGCACAGATACGCAGTATTTT.